These 6 T cell receptor beta chains originate from one sample sequenced in a study of early T cells in non-severe SARS-CoV-2 infection (dated by TCRdb to the early 2020s). The method behind the library was 5' RACE. The data were produced on a NextSeq 500. The raw public reads went through TCRdb reprocessing: fastp at Q25, MiXCR clone calling, in-frame beta chains kept. Identical CDR3 proteins give one entry, which carries the most common genes and DNA. This sample has around 50,000 distinct CDR3 sequences in its table, and 12% of those were observed once. The ten largest clones represent 3% to 4.5% of the sample. Sequences were obtained from whole blood. Source of these receptors: an adult who was a healthcare worker with PCR-confirmed SARS-CoV-2 infection or an uninfected control (not recorded which).

In its sample, this clonotype was seen many times. V and J are TRBV29-1 and TRBJ2-3; 7 bases are shared with TRBD2. There are 13 residues in the CDR3. Trimming at V came to 8 bases and at J to 6 bases, leaving 11 bases not matched to a gene. Looked up from germline, CDR1 is SQVTM and CDR2 is ANQGSEA. CDR3 loop: CSSRLAVFDTQYF. The CDR3 DNA reads as TGCAGCTCTCGGCTAGCGGTATTTGATACGCAGTATTTT.

The CDR3 DNA reads as TGTGCCAGCCATAGACTAGCGGGATACAATGAGCAGTTCTTC. Protein product: CASHRLAGYNEQFF. This rearrangement joins TRBV6-1 to TRBJ2-1, with 11 nucleotides matching TRBD2. Germline V lookup: CDR1 MNHNS, CDR2 SASEGT. This CDR3 region has 14 residues. Trimming took 8 bases from V and 4 from J; bases not matched to a gene: 4.

The CDR3 sequence is CASRRGSYEQYF. DNA for the CDR3: TGTGCCAGCAGAAGAGGATCCTACGAGCAGTACTTC. The chain combines TRBV28 with TRBJ2-7, with D hard to call. Looked up from germline, CDR1 is MDHEN and CDR2 is SYDVKM. V was trimmed by 6 bases and J by 1 base, leaving 7 bases between them. The CDR3 has 12 residues.

This clonotype has at least ten counts. The rearrangement joins TRBV20-1 to TRBJ1-2, with D possibly being TRBD1 (6 bases). The CDR3 loop spans 16 amino acids. Per the germline V gene, CDR1 is DFQATT and CDR2 is SNEGSKA (reference sequence). Trimming shortened V by 2 bases and J by 1 base, and 17 bases separated the two germline ends. The CDR3 sequence is CSARPIGAGVNYGYTF. DNA of the CDR3: TGCAGTGCTAGACCGATAGGGGCAGGGGTTAACTATGGCTACACCTTC.

Only a few counts were recorded for this clonotype. The genes are TRBV7-3 and TRBJ2-5; D possibly matches TRBD1 or TRBD2 (5 bases each). Trimming shortened V by 2 bases and J by 5 bases, and 15 bases separated the two germline ends. CDR1 SGHTA and CDR2 FQGTGA come from the germline V gene. The CDR3 extends over 15 amino acids. CDR3 in amino acids: CASSLLGTFGETQYF. CDR3 DNA: TGTGCCAGCAGCTTACTCGGGACCTTCGGGGAGACCCAGTACTTC.

In nucleotides, the CDR3 is TGCGCCAGCAGCTTCGGACAGTCAGTTCCCGAGCAGTACTTC. Translation: CASSFGQSVPEQYF. The rearrangement links TRBV5-1 to TRBJ2-7; D possibly corresponds to TRBD1 (6 bases). V lost 2 bases and J lost 6, with 15 bases in between. CDR3 length: 14 residues. Germline V gene sequence: CDR1 SGHRS, CDR2 YFSETQ.